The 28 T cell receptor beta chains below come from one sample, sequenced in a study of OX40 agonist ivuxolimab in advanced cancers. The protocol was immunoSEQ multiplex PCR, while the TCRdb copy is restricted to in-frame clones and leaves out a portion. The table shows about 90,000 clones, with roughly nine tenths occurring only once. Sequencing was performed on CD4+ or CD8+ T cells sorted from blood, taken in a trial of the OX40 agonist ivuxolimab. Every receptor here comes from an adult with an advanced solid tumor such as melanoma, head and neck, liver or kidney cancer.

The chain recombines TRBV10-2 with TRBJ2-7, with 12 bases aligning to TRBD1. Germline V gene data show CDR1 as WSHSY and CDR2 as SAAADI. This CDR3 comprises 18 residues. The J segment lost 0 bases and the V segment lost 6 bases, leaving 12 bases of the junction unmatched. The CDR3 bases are TGCGCCAGCAGGACAAGGGACAGGGGGCTCGCTAGCTCCTACGAGCAGTACTTC. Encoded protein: CASRTRDRGLASSYEQYF.

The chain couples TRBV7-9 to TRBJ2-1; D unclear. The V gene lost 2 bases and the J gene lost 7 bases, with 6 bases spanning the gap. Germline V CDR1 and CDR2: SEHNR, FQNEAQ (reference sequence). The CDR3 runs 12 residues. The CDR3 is CASSLPLNEQFF. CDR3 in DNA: TGTGCCAGCAGCTTACCCTTAAATGAGCAGTTCTTC.

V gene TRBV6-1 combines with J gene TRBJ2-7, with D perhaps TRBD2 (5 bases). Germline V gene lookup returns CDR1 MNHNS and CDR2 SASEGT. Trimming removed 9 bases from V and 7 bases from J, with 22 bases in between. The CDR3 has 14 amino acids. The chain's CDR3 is CASRSFSDYEEQYF. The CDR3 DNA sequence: TGTGCCAGTAGGTCTTTTAGCGACTACGAGGAGCAGTACTTC.

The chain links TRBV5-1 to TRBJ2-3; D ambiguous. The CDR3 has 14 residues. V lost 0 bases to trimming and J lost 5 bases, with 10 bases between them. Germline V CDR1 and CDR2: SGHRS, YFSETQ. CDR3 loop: CASSLGSSKDTQYF. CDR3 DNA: TGCGCCAGCAGCTTGGGTTCCAGTAAAGATACGCAGTATTTT.

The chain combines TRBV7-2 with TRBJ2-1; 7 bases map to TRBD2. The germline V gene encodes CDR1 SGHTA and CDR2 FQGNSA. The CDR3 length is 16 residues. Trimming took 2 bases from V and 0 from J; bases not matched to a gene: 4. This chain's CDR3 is CASSLSGGSSYNEQFF. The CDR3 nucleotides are TGTGCCAGCAGCTTAAGTGGCGGGAGCTCCTACAATGAGCAGTTCTTC.

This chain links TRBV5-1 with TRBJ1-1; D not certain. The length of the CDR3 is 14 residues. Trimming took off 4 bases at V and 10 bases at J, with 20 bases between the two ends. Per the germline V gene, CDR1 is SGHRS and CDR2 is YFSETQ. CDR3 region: CASSDGTESRPAFF. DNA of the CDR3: TGCGCCAGCAGCGACGGAACAGAGTCCCGGCCAGCTTTCTTT.

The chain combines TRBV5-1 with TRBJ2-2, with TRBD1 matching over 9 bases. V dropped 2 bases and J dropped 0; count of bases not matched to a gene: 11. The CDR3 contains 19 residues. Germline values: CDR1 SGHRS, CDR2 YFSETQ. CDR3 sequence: CASSFGQGWGGANTGELFF. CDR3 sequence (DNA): TGCGCCAGCAGCTTTGGACAGGGGTGGGGCGGGGCGAACACCGGGGAGCTGTTTTTT.

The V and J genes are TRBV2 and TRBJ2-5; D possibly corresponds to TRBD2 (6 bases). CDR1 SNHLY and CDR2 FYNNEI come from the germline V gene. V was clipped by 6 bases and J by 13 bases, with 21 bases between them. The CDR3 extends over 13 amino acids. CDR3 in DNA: TGTGCCAGCAGCGCACTAGCATCCCCCCCATGGTACTTC. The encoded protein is CASSALASPPWYF.

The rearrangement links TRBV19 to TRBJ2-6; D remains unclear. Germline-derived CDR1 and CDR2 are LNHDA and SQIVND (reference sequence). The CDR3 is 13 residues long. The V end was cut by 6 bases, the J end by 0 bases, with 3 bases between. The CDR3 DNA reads TGTGCCAGTAGGGCCTCTGGGGCCAACGTCCTGACTTTC. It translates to CASRASGANVLTF. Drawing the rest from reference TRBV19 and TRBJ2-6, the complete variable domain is DGGITQSPKYLFRKEGQNVTLSCEQNLNHDAMYWYRQDPGQGLRLIYYSQIVNDFQKGDIAEGYSVSREKKESFPLTVTSAQKNPTAFYLCASRASGANVLTFGAGSRLTVL.

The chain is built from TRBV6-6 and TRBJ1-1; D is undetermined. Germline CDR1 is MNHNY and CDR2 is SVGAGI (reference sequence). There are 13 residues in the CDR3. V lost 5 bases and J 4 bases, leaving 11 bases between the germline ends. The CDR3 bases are TGTGCCAGCAGTCAAGGACGCGTCACTGAAGCTTTCTTT. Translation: CASSQGRVTEAFF.

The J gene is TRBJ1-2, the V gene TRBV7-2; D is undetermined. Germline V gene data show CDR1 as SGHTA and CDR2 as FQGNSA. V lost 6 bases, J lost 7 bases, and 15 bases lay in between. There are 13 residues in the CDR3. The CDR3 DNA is TGTGCCAGCAGTTTAAATCAGGTTTCTGGCTACACCTTC. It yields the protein CASSLNQVSGYTF.

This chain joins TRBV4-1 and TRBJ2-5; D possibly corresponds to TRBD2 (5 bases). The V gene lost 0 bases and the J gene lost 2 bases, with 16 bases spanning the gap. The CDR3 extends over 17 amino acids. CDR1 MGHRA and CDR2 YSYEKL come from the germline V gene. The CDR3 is CASSQDPGGGFQETQYF. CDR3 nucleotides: TGCGCCAGCAGCCAAGATCCTGGAGGTGGCTTTCAAGAGACCCAGTACTTC.

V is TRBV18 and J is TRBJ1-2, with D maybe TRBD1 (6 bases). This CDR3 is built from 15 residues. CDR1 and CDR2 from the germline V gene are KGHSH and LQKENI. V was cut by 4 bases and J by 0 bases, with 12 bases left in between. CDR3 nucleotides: TGTGCCAGCTCACTTACAGGGTACACTAACTATGGCTACACCTTC. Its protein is CASSLTGYTNYGYTF.

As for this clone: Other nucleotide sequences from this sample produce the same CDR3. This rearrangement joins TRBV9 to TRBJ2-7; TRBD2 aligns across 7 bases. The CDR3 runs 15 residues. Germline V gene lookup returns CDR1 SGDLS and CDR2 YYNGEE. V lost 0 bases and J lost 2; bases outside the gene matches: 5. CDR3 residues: CASSVGGGLTYEQYF. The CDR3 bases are TGTGCCAGCAGCGTAGGGGGGGGGTTGACCTACGAGCAGTACTTC.

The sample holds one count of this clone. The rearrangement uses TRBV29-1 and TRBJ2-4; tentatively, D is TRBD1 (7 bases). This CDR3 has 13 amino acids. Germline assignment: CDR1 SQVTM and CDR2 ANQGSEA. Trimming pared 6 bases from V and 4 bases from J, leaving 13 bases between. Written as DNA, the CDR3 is TGCAGCGTCGGAGGGACAGCGAAAAACATTCAGTACTTC. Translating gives CSVGGTAKNIQYF.

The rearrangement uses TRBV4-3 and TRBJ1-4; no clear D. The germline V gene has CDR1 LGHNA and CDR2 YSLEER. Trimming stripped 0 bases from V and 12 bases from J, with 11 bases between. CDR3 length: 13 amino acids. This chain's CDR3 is CASSQEPGQQLFF. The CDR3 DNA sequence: TGCGCCAGCAGCCAAGAACCCGGGCAGCAACTGTTTTTT.

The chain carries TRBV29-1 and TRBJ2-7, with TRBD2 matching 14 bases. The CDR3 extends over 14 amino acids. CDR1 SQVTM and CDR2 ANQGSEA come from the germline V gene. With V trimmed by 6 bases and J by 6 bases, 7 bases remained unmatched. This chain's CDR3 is CSVSTSGRGSEQYF. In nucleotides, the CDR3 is TGCAGCGTCTCGACTAGCGGGAGGGGCTCCGAGCAGTACTTC.

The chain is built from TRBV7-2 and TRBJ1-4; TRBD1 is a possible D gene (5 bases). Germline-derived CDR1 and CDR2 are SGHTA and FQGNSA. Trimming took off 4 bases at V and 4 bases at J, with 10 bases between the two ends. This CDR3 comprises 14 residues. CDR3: CASSSGPINEKLFF. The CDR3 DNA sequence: TGTGCCAGCAGCTCGGGACCGATTAATGAAAAACTGTTTTTT.

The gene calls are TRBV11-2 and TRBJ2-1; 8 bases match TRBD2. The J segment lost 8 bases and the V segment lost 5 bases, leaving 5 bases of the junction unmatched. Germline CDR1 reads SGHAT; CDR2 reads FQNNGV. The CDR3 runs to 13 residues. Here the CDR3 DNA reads TGTGCCAGCAGCACTGGACTAGCCGATGAGCAGTTCTTC. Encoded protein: CASSTGLADEQFF.

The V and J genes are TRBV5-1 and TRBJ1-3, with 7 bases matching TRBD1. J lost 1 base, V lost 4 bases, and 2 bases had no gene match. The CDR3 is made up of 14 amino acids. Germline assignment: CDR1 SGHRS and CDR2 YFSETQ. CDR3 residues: CASSPQGSGNTIYF. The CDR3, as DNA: TGCGCCAGCAGCCCACAGGGGTCTGGAAACACCATATATTTT.

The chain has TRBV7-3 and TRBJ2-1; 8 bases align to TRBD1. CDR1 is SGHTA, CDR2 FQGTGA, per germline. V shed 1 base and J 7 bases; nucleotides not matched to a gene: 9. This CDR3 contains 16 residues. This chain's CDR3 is CASSLIRSGGTNEQFF. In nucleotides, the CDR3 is TGTGCCAGCAGCTTAATACGGTCAGGGGGCACGAATGAGCAGTTCTTC.

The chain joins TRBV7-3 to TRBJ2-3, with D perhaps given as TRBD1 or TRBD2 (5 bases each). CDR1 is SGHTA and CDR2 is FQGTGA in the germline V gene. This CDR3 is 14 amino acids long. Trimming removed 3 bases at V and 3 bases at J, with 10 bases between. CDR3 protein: CASSFQGGTDTQYF. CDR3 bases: TGTGCCAGCAGCTTTCAGGGCGGGACAGATACGCAGTATTTT.

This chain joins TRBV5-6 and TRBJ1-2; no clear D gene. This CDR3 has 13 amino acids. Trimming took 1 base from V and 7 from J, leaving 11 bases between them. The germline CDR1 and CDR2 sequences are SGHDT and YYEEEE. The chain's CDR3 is CASSLYRAGGYTF. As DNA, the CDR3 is TGTGCCAGCAGCTTGTATCGGGCGGGTGGCTACACCTTC.

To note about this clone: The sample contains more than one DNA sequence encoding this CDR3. The CDR3 here is CACSGSVPEAFF. The CDR3, as DNA: TGTGCCTGTTCGGGATCCGTGCCTGAAGCTTTCTTT. This chain connects TRBV30 to TRBJ1-1, with D uncertain. CDR3 size: 12 residues. Germline CDR1 and CDR2: GTSNPN and SVGIG (reference sequence). With 6 bases removed from V and 6 bases from J, the gap between germline ends came to 14 bases.

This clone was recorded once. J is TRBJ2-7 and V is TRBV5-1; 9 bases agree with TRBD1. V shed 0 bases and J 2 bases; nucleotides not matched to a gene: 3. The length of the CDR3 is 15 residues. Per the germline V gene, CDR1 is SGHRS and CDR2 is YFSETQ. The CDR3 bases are TGCGCCAGCAGCTTGGGCACAGGGGGCCCCTACGAGCAGTACTTC. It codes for CASSLGTGGPYEQYF. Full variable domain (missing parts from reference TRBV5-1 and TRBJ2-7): KAGVTQTPRYLIKTRGQQVTLSCSPISGHRSVSWYQQTPGQGLQFLFEYFSETQRNKGNFPGRFSGRQFSNSRSEMNVSTLELGDSALYLCASSLGTGGPYEQYFGPGTRLTVT.

The DNA of the CDR3 is TGTGCCTGGAGTGAGGGACCCATGAGCTCCTACAATGAGCAGTTCTTC. As protein: CAWSEGPMSSYNEQFF. The rearrangement joins TRBV30 to TRBJ2-1, with D possibly being TRBD1 or TRBD2 (5 bases each). The CDR3 is made up of 16 amino acids. The germline gives CDR1 GTSNPN, CDR2 SVGIG (reference sequence). V lost 1 base to trimming and J lost 0 bases, with 13 bases between them.

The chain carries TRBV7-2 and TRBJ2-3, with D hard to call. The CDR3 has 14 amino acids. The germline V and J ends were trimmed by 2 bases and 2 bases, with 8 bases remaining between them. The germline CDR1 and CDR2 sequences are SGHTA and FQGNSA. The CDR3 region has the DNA TGTGCCAGCAGCTTACGGCTGGCCACAGATACGCAGTATTTT. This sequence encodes CASSLRLATDTQYF.

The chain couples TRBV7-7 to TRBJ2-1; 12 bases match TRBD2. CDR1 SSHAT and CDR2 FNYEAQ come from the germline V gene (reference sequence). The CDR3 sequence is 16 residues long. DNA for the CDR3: TGTGCAACCGGGCCTGGACTAGCGGGAAACTACAATGAGCAGTTCTTC. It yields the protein CATGPGLAGNYNEQFF.